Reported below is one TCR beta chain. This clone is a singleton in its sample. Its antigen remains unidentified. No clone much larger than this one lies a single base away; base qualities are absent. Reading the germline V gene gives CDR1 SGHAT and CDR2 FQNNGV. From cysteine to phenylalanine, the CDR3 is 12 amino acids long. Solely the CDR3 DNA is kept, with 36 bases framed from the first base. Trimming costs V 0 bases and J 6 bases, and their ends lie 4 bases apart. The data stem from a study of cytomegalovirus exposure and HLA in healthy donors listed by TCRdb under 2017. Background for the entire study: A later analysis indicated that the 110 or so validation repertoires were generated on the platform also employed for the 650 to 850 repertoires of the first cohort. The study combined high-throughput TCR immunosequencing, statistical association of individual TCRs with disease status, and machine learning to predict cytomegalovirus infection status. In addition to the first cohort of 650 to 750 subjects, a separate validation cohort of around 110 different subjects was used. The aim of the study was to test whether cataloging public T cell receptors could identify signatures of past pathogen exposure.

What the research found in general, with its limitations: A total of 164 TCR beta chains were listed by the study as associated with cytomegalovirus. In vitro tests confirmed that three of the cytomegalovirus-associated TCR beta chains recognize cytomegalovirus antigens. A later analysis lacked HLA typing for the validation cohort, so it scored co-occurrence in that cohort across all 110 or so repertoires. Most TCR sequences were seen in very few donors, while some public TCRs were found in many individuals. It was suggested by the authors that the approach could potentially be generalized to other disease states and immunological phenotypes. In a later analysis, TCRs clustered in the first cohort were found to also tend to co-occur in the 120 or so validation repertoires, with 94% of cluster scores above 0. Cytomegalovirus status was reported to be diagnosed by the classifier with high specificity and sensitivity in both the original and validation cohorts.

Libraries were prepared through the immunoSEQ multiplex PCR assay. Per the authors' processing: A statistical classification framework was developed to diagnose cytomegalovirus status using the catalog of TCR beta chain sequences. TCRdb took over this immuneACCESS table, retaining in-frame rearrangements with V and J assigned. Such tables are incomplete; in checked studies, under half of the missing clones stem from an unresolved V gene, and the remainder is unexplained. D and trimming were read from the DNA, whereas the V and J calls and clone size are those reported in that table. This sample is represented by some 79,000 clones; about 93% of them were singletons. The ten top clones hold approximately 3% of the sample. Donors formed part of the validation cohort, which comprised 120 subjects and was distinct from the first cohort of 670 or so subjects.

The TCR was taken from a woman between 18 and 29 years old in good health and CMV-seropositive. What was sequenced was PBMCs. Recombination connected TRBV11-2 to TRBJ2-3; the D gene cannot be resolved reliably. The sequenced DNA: TGTGCCAGCAGCTTAGACGGGGATACGCAGTATTTT. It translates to CASSLDGDTQYF. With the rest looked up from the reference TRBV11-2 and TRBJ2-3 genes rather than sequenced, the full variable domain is EAGVAQSPRYKIIEKRQSVAFWCNPISGHATLYWYQQILGQGPKLLIQFQNNGVVDDSQLPKDRFSAERLKGVDSTLKIQPAKLEDSAVYLCASSLDGDTQYFGPGTRLTVL.